This TCR beta chain stems from a study of T cell responses to AZD1222 COVID-19 vaccine. Second-dose schedules of about 4 or about 12 weeks were combined. The protocol was immunoSEQ multiplex PCR, while the TCRdb copy is restricted to in-frame clones and leaves out a portion. The table has about 94,000 clones, around nine tenths seen once. Trimming left V 5 bases short and J 5 bases short, with 9 bases between. CDR1 LNHDA and CDR2 SQIVND come from the germline V gene (reference sequence). The CDR3 runs 12 residues. The specimen was peripheral blood, collected 28 days after the second AZD1222 dose. The gene calls are TRBV19 and TRBJ1-1, with D possibly being TRBD1 (5 bases). The clonotype originates from an adult who received the AZD1222 COVID-19 vaccine. DNA for the CDR3: TGTGCCAGTAGTGTAGGGGAAACTGAAGCTTTCTTT. This translates into CASSVGETEAFF.